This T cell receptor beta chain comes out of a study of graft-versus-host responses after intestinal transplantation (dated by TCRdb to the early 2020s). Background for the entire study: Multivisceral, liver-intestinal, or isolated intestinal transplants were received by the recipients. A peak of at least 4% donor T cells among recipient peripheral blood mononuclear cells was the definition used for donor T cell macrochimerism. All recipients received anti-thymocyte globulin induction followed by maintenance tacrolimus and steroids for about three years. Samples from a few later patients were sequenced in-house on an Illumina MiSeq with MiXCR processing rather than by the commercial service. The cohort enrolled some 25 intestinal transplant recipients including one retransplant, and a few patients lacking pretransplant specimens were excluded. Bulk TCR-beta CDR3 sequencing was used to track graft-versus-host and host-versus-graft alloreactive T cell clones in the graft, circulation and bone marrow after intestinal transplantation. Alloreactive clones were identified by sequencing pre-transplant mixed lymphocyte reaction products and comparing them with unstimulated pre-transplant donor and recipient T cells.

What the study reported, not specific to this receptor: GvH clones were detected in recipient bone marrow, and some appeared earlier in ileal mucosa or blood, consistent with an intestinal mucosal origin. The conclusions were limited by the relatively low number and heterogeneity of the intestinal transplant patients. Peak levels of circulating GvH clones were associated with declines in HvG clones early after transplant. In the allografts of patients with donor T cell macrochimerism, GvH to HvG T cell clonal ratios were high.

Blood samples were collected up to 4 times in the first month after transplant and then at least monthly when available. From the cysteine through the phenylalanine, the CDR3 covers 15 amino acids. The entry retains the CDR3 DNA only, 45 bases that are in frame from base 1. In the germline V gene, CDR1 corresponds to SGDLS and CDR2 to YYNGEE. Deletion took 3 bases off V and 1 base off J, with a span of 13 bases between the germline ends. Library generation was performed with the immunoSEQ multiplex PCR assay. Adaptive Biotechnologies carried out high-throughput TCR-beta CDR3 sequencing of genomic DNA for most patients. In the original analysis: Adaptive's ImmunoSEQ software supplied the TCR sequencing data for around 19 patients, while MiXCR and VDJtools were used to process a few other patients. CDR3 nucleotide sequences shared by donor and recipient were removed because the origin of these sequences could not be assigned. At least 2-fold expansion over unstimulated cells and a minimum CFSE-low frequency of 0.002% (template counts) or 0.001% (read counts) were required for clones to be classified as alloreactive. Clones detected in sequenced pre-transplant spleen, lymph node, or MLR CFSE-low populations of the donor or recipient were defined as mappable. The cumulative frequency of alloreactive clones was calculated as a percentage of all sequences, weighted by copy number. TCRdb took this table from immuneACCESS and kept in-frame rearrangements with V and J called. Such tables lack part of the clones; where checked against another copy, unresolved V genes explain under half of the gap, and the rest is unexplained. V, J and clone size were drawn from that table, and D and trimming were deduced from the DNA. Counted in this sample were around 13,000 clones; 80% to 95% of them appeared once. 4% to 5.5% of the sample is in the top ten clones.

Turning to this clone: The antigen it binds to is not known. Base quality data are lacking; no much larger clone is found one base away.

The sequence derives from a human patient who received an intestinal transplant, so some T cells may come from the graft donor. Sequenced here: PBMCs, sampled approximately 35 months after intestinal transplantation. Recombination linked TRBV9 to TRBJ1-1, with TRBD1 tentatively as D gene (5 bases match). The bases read TGTGCCAGCAGCGCGACAGCGAAATGGAACACTGAAGCTTTCTTT. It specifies CASSATAKWNTEAFF.